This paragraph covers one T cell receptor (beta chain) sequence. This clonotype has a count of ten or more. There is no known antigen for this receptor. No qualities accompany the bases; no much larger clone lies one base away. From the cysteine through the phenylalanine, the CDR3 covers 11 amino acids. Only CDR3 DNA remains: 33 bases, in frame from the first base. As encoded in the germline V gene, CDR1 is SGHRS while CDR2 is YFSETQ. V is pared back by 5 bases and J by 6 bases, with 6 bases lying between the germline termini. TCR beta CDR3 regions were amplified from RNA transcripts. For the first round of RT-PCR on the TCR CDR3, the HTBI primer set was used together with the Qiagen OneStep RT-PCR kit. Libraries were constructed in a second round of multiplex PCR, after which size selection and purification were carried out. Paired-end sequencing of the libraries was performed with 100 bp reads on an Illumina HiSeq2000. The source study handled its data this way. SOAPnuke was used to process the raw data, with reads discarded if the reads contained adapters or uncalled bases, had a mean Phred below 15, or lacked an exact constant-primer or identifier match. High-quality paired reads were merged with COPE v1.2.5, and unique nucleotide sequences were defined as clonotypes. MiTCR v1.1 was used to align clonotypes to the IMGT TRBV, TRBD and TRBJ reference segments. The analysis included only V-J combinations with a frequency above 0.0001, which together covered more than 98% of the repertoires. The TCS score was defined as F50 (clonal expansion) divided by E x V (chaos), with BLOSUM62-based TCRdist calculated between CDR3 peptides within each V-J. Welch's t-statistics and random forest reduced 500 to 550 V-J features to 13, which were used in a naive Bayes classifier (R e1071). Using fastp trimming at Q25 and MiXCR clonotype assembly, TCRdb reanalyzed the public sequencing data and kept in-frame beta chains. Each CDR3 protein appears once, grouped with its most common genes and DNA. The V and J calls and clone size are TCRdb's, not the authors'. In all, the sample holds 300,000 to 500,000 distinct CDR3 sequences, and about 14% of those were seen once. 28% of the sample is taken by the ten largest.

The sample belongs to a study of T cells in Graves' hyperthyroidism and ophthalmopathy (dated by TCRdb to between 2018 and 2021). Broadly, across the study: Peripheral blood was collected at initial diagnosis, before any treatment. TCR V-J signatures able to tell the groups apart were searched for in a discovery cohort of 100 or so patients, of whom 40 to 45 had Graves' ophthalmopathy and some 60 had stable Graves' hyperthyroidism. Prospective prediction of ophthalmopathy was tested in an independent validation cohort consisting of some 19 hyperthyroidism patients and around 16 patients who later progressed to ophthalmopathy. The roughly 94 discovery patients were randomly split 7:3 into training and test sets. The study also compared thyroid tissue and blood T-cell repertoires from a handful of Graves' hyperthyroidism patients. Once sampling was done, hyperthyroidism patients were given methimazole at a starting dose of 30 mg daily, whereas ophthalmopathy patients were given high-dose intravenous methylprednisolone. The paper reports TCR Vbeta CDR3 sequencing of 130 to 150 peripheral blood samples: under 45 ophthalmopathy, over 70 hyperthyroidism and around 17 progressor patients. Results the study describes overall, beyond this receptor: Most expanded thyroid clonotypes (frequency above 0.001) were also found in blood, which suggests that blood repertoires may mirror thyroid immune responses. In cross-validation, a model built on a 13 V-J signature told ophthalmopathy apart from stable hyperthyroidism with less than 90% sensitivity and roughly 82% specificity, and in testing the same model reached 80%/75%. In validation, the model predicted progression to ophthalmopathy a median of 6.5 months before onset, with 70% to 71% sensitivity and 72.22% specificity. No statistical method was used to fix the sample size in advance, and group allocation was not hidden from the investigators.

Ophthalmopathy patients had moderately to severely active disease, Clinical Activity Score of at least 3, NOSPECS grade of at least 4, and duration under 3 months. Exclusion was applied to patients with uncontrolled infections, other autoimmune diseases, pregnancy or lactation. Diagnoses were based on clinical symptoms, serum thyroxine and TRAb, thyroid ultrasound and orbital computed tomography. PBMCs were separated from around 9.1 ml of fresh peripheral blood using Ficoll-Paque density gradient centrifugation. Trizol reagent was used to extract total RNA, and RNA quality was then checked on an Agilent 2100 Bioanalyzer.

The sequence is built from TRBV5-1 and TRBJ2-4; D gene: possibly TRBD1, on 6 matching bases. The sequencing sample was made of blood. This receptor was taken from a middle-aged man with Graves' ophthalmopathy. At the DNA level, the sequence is TGCGCCAGCAGACAGGGAAACATTCAGTACTTC. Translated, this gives CASRQGNIQYF.